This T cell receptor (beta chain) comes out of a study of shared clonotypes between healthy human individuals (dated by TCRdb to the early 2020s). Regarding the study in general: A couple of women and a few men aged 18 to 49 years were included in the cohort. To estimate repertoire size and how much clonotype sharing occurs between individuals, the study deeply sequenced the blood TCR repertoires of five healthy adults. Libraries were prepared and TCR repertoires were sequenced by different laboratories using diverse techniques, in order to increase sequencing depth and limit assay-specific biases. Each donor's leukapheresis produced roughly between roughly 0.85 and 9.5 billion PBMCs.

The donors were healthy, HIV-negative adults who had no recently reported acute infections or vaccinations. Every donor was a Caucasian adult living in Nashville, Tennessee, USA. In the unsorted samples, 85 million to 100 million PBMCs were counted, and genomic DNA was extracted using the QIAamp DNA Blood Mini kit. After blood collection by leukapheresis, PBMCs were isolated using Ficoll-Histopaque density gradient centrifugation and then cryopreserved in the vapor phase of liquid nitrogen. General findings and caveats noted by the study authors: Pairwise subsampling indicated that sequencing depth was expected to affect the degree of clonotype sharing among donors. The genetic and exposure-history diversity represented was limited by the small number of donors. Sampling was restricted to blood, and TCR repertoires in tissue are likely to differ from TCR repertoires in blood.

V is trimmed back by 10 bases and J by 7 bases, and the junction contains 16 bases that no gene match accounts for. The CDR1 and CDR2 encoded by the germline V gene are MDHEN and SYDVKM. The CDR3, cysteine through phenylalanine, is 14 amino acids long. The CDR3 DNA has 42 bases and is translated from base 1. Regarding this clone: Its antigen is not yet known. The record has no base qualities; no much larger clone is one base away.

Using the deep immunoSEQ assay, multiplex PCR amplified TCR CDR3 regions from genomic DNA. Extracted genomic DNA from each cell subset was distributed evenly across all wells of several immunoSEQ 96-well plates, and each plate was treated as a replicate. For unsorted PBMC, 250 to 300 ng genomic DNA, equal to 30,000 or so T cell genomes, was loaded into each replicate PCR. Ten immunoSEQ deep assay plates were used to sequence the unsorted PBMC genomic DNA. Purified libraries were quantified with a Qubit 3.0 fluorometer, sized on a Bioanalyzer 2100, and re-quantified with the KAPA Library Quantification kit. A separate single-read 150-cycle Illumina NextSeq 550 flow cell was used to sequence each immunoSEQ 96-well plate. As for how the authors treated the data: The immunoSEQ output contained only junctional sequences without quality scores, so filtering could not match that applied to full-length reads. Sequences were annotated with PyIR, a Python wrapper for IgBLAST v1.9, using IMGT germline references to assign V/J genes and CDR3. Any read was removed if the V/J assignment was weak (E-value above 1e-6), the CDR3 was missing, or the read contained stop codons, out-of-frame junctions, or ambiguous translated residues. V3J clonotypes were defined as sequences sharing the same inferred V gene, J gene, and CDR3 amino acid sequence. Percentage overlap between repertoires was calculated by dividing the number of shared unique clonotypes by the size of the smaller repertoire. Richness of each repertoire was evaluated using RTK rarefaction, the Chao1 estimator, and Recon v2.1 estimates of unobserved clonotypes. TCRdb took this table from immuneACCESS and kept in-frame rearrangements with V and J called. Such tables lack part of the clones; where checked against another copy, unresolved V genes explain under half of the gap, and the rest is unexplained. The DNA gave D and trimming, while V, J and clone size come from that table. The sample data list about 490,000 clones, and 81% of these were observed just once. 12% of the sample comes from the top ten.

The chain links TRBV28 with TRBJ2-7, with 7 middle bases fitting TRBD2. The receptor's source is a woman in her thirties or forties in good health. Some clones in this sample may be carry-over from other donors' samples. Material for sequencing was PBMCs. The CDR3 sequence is CATGGGSGRYEQYF. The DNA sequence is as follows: TGTGCCACCGGGGGAGGGTCGGGTCGATATGAGCAGTACTTC. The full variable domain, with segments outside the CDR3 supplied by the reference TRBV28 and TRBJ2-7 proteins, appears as DVKVTQSSRYLVKRTGEKVFLECVQDMDHENMFWYRQDPGLGLRLIYFSYDVKMKEKGDIPEGYSVSREKKERFSLILESASTNQTSMYLCATGGGSGRYEQYFGPGTRLTVT.